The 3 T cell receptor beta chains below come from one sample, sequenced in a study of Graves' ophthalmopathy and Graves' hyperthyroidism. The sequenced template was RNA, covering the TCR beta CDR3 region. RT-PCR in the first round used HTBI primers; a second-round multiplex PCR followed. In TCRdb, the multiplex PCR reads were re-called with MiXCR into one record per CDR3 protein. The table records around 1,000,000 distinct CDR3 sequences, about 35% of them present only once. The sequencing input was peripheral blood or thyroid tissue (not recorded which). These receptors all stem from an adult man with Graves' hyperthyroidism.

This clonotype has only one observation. CDR3 DNA: TGTGCCAGCAGTTTATTTTCGGGAGGCGTAGAGACCCAGTACTTC. Encoded protein: CASSLFSGGVETQYF. The J gene is TRBJ2-5, the V gene TRBV27, with 7 bases lining up with TRBD2. CDR1 is MNHEY, CDR2 SMNVEV, per germline (reference sequence). The CDR3 has 15 amino acids. The junction had 6 bases not matched to a gene; V was cut back by 1 base and J by 4 bases.

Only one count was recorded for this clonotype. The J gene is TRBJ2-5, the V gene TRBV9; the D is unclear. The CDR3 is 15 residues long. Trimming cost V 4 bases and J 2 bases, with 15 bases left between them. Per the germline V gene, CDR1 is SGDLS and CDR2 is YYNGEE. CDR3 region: CASSPGSYEQETQYF. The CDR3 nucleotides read TGTGCCAGCAGCCCCGGCTCCTACGAGCAAGAGACCCAGTACTTC.

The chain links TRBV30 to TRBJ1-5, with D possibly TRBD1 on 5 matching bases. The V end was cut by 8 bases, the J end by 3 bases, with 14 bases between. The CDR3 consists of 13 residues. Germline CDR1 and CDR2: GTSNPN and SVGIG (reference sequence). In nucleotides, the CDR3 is TGTGCCCTGTCTGTAGGGACCAATCAGCCCCAGCATTTT. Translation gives CALSVGTNQPQHF.